The 29 T cell receptor beta chains below all came from one sample that was sequenced in a study of Tregs in tolerant kidney transplant recipients. Mixed chimerism was transient after nonmyeloablative marrow transplants from related graft donors. The data were produced by immunoSEQ multiplex PCR, yet TCRdb's version contains in-frame clones alone and is incomplete. The repertoire includes approximately 47,000 clones, roughly 90% of them detected once, and around a sixth sits in the top ten. The specimen comprised CD8+ T cells from blood (PBMCs), sampled 12 months after the transplant. The receptors stem from a human patient who received a combined kidney and bone marrow transplant. Part of the T cell pool may stem from the graft donor.

The J gene is TRBJ2-5, the V gene TRBV9, with 7 positions matching TRBD1. Trimming at V came to 3 bases and at J to 2 bases, leaving 10 bases not matched to a gene. CDR3 length equals 16 residues. Germline V gene data show CDR1 as SGDLS and CDR2 as YYNGEE. CDR3: CASSDKFSGQQETQYF. The CDR3, as DNA: TGTGCCAGCAGCGATAAATTTTCGGGACAGCAAGAGACCCAGTACTTC.

This chain uses TRBV7-6 with TRBJ2-3; 9 positions agree with TRBD2. The CDR3 runs 18 residues. In germline, CDR1 is SGHVS, CDR2 FNYEAQ. With V trimmed by 0 bases and J by 4 bases, 11 bases remained unmatched. CDR3 DNA: TGTGCCAGCAGCTTAGCGGTCATATTTAGCGGGAGTTCAGATACGCAGTATTTT. This codes for CASSLAVIFSGSSDTQYF.

The chain uses TRBV30 and TRBJ2-5, with TRBD2 matching over 9 bases. The CDR3 is 14 residues long. J was trimmed by 5 bases and V by 1 base; bases with no gene match: 5. Germline lookup yields CDR1 GTSNPN and CDR2 SVGIG (reference sequence). CDR3 amino acids: CAWSAIAGAETQYF. As DNA, the CDR3 is TGTGCCTGGAGTGCGATAGCGGGAGCCGAGACCCAGTACTTC.

In the case of this clone: Other nucleotide sequences in the sample specify the same CDR3. The rearrangement links TRBV28 to TRBJ1-6; tentatively, D is TRBD1 (6 bases). Germline V gene lookup returns CDR1 MDHEN and CDR2 SYDVKM. The CDR3 is 14 amino acids. Between the trimmed V and J ends, which lost 7 bases and 5 bases, there was a span of 12 bases. The CDR3 nucleotides read TGTGCCAGCACCTCTGACAGGAATAATTCACCCCTCCACTTT. Amino acids: CASTSDRNNSPLHF. The full variable domain, its missing parts supplied by reference TRBV28 and TRBJ1-6, is DVKVTQSSRYLVKRTGEKVFLECVQDMDHENMFWYRQDPGLGLRLIYFSYDVKMKEKGDIPEGYSVSREKKERFSLILESASTNQTSMYLCASTSDRNNSPLHFGNGTRLTVT.

The chain combines TRBV4-3 with TRBJ2-7; TRBD2 aligns across 9 bases. This CDR3 has 15 amino acids. J lost 0 bases, V lost 2 bases, and 2 bases had no gene match. Germline assignment: CDR1 LGHNA and CDR2 YSLEER. The DNA of the CDR3 is TGCGCCAGCAGCCAATGGCGGGGGGGCTCCTACGAGCAGTACTTC. Translating gives CASSQWRGGSYEQYF.

The chain uses TRBV19 and TRBJ2-7, with TRBD1 matching over 7 bases. Unmatched junction bases numbered 6, after V lost 5 bases and J lost 2 bases. The CDR3 is made up of 14 amino acids. Germline loops: CDR1 LNHDA, CDR2 SQIVND (reference sequence). The CDR3 region is CASSLTGDPYEQYF. CDR3 bases: TGTGCCAGTAGTCTTACAGGGGACCCCTACGAGCAGTACTTC. Using reference TRBV19 and TRBJ2-7 for the parts outside the CDR3, the full variable domain is DGGITQSPKYLFRKEGQNVTLSCEQNLNHDAMYWYRQDPGQGLRLIYYSQIVNDFQKGDIAEGYSVSREKKESFPLTVTSAQKNPTAFYLCASSLTGDPYEQYFGPGTRLTVT.

The chain employs TRBV27 and TRBJ2-7; 9 positions agree with TRBD1. Germline CDR1 and CDR2: MNHEY and SMNVEV (reference sequence). V gave up 5 bases and J gave up 2 bases; unmatched junction bases: 7. The CDR3 length is 15 residues. The CDR3 DNA is TGTGCCAGCAGTCTGGCCGGGACAGGGACCTACGAGCAGTACTTC. Translating gives CASSLAGTGTYEQYF.

This sequence joins TRBV27 and TRBJ1-5; D gene ambiguous. The CDR3 has 15 amino acids. V was shortened by 8 bases and J by 7 bases, with 21 bases between the two germline ends. From germline, CDR1 is MNHEY and CDR2 SMNVEV (reference sequence). The CDR3 here is CASGPTLALYQPQHF. The CDR3 DNA follows: TGTGCCAGCGGGCCTACATTGGCCCTCTACCAGCCCCAGCATTTT.

The CDR3 loop is CASSENNEQYF. CDR3 bases: TGTGCCAGCAGCGAGAATAACGAGCAGTACTTC. The V and J genes are TRBV11-3 and TRBJ2-7; D call uncertain. The CDR3 covers 11 residues. Trimming took off 5 bases at V and 5 bases at J, with 7 bases between the two ends. Germline CDR1 is SGHNT and CDR2 is YENEEA.

V and J are TRBV19 and TRBJ2-1; 13 bases map to TRBD2. The CDR3 has 15 amino acids. The V and J ends lost 4 bases and 10 bases, in that order; junction bases with no gene match: 7. Per the germline V gene, CDR1 is LNHDA and CDR2 is SQIVND (reference sequence). In DNA form, the CDR3 reads TGTGCCAGTAGTAAAACTAGCGGGAGGGCCGAAGAGCAGTTCTTC. This codes for CASSKTSGRAEEQFF.

The CDR3 DNA reads TGTGCCAGCAGCTATCATCCCGGGACAGGGAAATACGAGCAGTACTTC. Protein: CASSYHPGTGKYEQYF. The rearrangement links TRBV7-2 to TRBJ2-7; 9 positions agree with TRBD1. CDR1 is SGHTA and CDR2 is FQGNSA in the germline V gene. The CDR3 consists of 16 residues. Trimming at V came to 4 bases and at J to 4 bases, leaving 11 bases not matched to a gene. The full variable domain, completed using reference TRBV7-2 and TRBJ2-7, is GAGVSQSPSNKVTEKGKDVELRCDPISGHTALYWYRQSLGQGLEFLIYFQGNSAPDKSGLPSDRFSAERTGGSVSTLTIQRTQQEDSAVYLCASSYHPGTGKYEQYFGPGTRLTVT.

The chain links TRBV19 to TRBJ2-7; maybe TRBD2 (5 bases). This CDR3 is built from 14 residues. Germline V lookup: CDR1 LNHDA, CDR2 SQIVND (reference sequence). Deletions cut 4 bases from V and 1 base from J, with 11 bases between. For the CDR3, the DNA is TGTGCCAGTAGTAGCGGGCTCAAGTCCTACGAGCAGTACTTC. Protein product: CASSSGLKSYEQYF.

The J gene is TRBJ2-1, the V gene TRBV2; TRBD1 matches at 8 bases. With V trimmed by 6 bases and J by 3 bases, 7 bases remained unmatched. The germline CDR1 and CDR2 sequences are SNHLY and FYNNEI. This CDR3 has 15 amino acids. CDR3 sequence: CASRDDRGHYNEQFF. In DNA form, the CDR3 reads TGTGCCAGCAGAGACGACAGGGGTCACTACAATGAGCAGTTCTTC.

The V gene is TRBV5-4, the J gene TRBJ2-7; D call uncertain. Germline V lookup: CDR1 SGHNT, CDR2 YYREEE (reference sequence). Trimming took off 3 bases at V and 4 bases at J, with 17 bases between the two ends. CDR3 length: 15 amino acids. The CDR3 DNA reads as TGTGCCAGCAGCTCTCCGCTACGAGGCGGTTACGAGCAGTACTTC. Translating gives CASSSPLRGGYEQYF.

This clone has more than one count but fewer than ten. V and J are TRBV11-2 and TRBJ2-2; 11 bases are a match to TRBD1. There are 15 residues in the CDR3. The trim removed 1 base at V and 7 bases at J, leaving 2 bases unmatched. Germline V lookup: CDR1 SGHAT, CDR2 FQNNGV. CDR3 loop: CASSLGTGGIGELFF. The CDR3 nucleotides are TGTGCCAGCAGCTTAGGGACAGGGGGCATCGGGGAGCTGTTTTTT.

This chain links TRBV4-3 with TRBJ2-7; TRBD2 agrees at 9 bases. Losses at the gene ends were 0 bases for V and 4 bases for J; bases not matched to a gene: 10. This CDR3 contains 17 residues. CDR1 is LGHNA and CDR2 is YSLEER in the germline V gene. In DNA form, the CDR3 reads TGCGCCAGCAGCCAAGAGCCTAGCGGGGAGGGGTTTTACGAGCAGTACTTC. Translated: CASSQEPSGEGFYEQYF.

V usage is TRBV15 and J usage is TRBJ2-7; D perhaps matches TRBD2 (5 bases). CDR3 length equals 15 residues. Deletions cut 4 bases from V and 2 bases from J, with 15 bases between. The germline CDR1 and CDR2 sequences are LNHNV and YYDKDF (reference sequence). DNA for the CDR3: TGTGCCACCAGCAACGGGCGGGCAGGCGCCTACGAGCAGTACTTC. Translation: CATSNGRAGAYEQYF. Combining the CDR3 with reference TRBV15 and TRBJ2-7 gives the whole variable domain DAMVIQNPRYQVTQFGKPVTLSCSQTLNHNVMYWYQQKSSQAPKLLFHYYDKDFNNEADTPDNFQSRRPNTSFCFLDIRSPGLGDTAMYLCATSNGRAGAYEQYFGPGTRLTVT.

This chain joins TRBV9 and TRBJ2-3; TRBD2 might be the D (6 bases). This CDR3 contains 16 residues. Trimming shortened V by 0 bases and J by 4 bases, and 15 bases separated the two germline ends. Looked up from germline, CDR1 is SGDLS and CDR2 is YYNGEE. The CDR3 loop reads CASSVDLASSADTQYF. The CDR3 region has the DNA TGTGCCAGCAGCGTAGACCTAGCGAGTTCCGCAGATACGCAGTATTTT.

This sequence joins TRBV5-4 and TRBJ1-1, with 7 nucleotides matching TRBD1. Germline trimming cut 2 bases from V and 6 bases from J; bases unmatched to any gene: 4. Germline CDR1 is SGHNT and CDR2 is YYREEE (reference sequence). CDR3 size: 13 residues. The CDR3 sequence is CASSFRGGAEAFF. Written as DNA, the CDR3 is TGTGCCAGCAGCTTTCGAGGGGGCGCTGAAGCTTTCTTT.

The chain links TRBV9 to TRBJ1-1; unclear D gene. The CDR3 consists of 14 residues. V gave up 0 bases and J gave up 2 bases, with 8 bases separating them. Per the germline V gene, CDR1 is SGDLS and CDR2 is YYNGEE. The CDR3 region has the DNA TGTGCCAGCAGCGTAGGACGGGGAAACACTGAAGCTTTCTTT. Its translation: CASSVGRGNTEAFF.

The rearrangement joins TRBV29-1 to TRBJ2-2; 11 nucleotides match TRBD2. The germline V gene has CDR1 SQVTM and CDR2 ANQGSEA. The CDR3 sequence is 17 residues long. V was pared by 1 base and J by 6 bases, with 10 bases of the junction left unmatched. The CDR3 DNA follows: TGCAGCGTTGAAGGGGGTAGCGGGAGGGTGAGCGCCGGGGAGCTGTTTTTT. Translated: CSVEGGSGRVSAGELFF.

This chain links TRBV7-9 with TRBJ2-1; 8 bases match TRBD2. The ends lost 9 bases at V and 4 bases at J; junction bases unmatched: 11. The CDR3 totals 15 residues. CDR1 is SEHNR, CDR2 FQNEAQ, per germline (reference sequence). Here the CDR3 DNA reads TGTGCCAGTTTCTTCGGGGGGGGCGATTACAATGAGCAGTTCTTC. Protein sequence: CASFFGGGDYNEQFF.

The chain joins TRBV6-6 to TRBJ1-1; unclear D gene. The ends were cut back, 6 bases at V and 2 bases at J, with 13 bases in the middle. CDR3 size: 14 residues. The germline V gene has CDR1 MNHNY and CDR2 SVGAGI (reference sequence). In DNA form, the CDR3 reads TGTGCCAGCAGCTCGACACTCCGAAACACTGAAGCTTTCTTT. This translates into CASSSTLRNTEAFF.

The chain uses TRBV4-1 and TRBJ2-7; no reliable D call. This CDR3 spans 15 amino acids. Germline V lookup: CDR1 MGHRA, CDR2 YSYEKL. Between the trimmed V and J ends, which lost 1 base and 4 bases, there was a span of 14 bases. CDR3 protein: CASSQANSLTYEQYF. The CDR3 bases are TGCGCCAGCAGCCAAGCAAACAGTTTGACATACGAGCAGTACTTC.

The V gene is TRBV4-1, the J gene TRBJ2-1; D is uncertain. This CDR3 has 17 residues. The germline gives CDR1 MGHRA, CDR2 YSYEKL. Between the trimmed V and J ends, which lost 3 bases and 6 bases, there was a span of 21 bases. The CDR3 loop is CASSQSPALADFNEQFF. CDR3 DNA: TGCGCCAGCAGCCAGTCCCCAGCCTTGGCAGACTTCAATGAGCAGTTCTTC.

The genes are TRBV27 and TRBJ2-7, with TRBD1 matching over 7 bases. The CDR3 runs 16 residues. The junction had 13 bases not matched to a gene; V was cut back by 8 bases and J by 0 bases. Germline CDR1 reads MNHEY; CDR2 reads SMNVEV (reference sequence). The CDR3 region is CASGLGTGTVSYEQYF. The CDR3 DNA reads as TGTGCCAGCGGATTGGGGACCGGGACAGTCTCCTACGAGCAGTACTTC.

This sequence joins TRBV27 and TRBJ2-6; D ambiguous. The CDR3 consists of 15 residues. Per germline, CDR1 MNHEY and CDR2 SMNVEV (reference sequence). Trimming took 5 bases from V and 0 from J, leaving 8 bases between them. Here the CDR3 reads CASSPHSSGANVLTF. The CDR3 DNA follows: TGTGCCAGCAGTCCCCATAGCTCTGGGGCCAACGTCCTGACTTTC. Together with reference TRBV27 and TRBJ2-6, the CDR3 gives the full variable domain: EAQVTQNPRYLITVTGKKLTVTCSQNMNHEYMSWYRQDPGLGLRQIYYSMNVEVTDKGDVPEGYKVSRKEKRNFPLILESPSPNQTSLYFCASSPHSSGANVLTFGAGSRLTVL.

The chain carries TRBV11-3 and TRBJ2-7; the match to TRBD1 covers 11 bases. The CDR3 sequence is 17 residues long. The germline V gene has CDR1 SGHNT and CDR2 YENEEA. V lost 5 bases, J lost 6 bases, and 15 bases stayed unmatched. CDR3 sequence: CASSKNYLGQGAGEQYF. CDR3 DNA: TGTGCCAGCAGCAAAAATTACCTAGGACAGGGGGCAGGCGAGCAGTACTTC.

V and J are TRBV11-3 and TRBJ2-5; 8 bases fit TRBD2. The CDR3 is 13 residues long. The germline V gene encodes CDR1 SGHNT and CDR2 YENEEA. J lost 7 bases, V lost 4 bases, and 5 bases had no gene match. Written as DNA, the CDR3 is TGTGCCAGCAGCTCCCGGCGGGGGGTGACCCAGTACTTC. Its protein is CASSSRRGVTQYF. Using reference TRBV11-3 and TRBJ2-5 for the parts outside the CDR3, the full variable domain is EAGVVQSPRYKIIEKKQPVAFWCNPISGHNTLYWYLQNLGQGPELLIRYENEEAVDDSQLPKDRFSAERLKGVDSTLKIQPAELGDSAVYLCASSSRRGVTQYFGPGTRLLVL.